This T cell receptor (beta chain) was obtained from a study of CD4 T cells in relation to SARS-CoV-2 and coronaviruses. This clone was found once. Its antigen is still unknown. The CDR3 loop spans 16 amino acids. V was clipped by 6 bases and J by 3 bases, with 17 bases between them. In germline, CDR1 is SGHVS, CDR2 FQNEAQ. Unexposed donor CD4+ T cells date from 2011-2018, before the COVID-19 pandemic. Study-wide results and limits: Samples before the pandemic and after infection were not matched within any donor.

The method was immunoSEQ multiplex PCR; TCRdb's version includes in-frame clones alone and lacks a portion of them. The table has tens of thousands of clones, 75% to 90% seen once; the top ten hold 1.1% to 1.5%. This rearrangement joins TRBV7-8 to TRBJ1-4, with D maybe TRBD1 (5 bases). This clonotype was sampled from a human donor in good health. Sequencing used memory CD4+ T cells from PBMCs. For the CDR3, the DNA is TGTGCCAGCAGTCCAAATCCACAGGCACCTAATGAAAAACTGTTTTTT. Encoded protein: CASSPNPQAPNEKLFF.